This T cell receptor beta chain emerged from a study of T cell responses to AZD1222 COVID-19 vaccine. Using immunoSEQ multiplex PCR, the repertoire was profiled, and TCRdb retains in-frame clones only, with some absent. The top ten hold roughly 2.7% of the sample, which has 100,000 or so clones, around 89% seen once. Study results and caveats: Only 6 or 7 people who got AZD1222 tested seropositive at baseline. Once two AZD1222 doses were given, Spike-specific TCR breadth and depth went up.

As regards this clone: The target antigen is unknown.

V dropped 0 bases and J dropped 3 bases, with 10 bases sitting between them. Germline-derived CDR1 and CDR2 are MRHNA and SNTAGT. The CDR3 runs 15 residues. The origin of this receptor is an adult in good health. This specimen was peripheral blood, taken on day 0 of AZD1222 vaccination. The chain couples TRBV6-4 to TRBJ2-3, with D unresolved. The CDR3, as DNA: TGTGCCAGCAGTGACTCCGGGTTAGTTACAGATACGCAGTATTTT. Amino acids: CASSDSGLVTDTQYF.